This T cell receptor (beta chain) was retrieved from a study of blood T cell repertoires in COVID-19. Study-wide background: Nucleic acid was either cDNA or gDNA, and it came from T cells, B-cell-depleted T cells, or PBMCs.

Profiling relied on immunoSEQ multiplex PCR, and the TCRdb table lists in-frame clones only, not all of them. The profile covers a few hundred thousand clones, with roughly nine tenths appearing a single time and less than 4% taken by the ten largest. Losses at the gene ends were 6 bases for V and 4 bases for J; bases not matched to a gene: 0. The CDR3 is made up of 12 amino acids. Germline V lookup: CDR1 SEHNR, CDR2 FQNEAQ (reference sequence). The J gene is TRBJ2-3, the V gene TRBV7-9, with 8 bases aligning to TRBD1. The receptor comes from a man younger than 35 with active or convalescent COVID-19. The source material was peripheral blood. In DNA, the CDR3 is TGTGCCAGCAGGGACAGGGCAGATACGCAGTATTTT. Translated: CASRDRADTQYF.